The T cell receptor beta chain under discussion was sequenced for a study of Ad26.COV2.S vaccination and SARS-CoV-2 variants. Some clones are missing from TCRdb's copy, which holds only in-frame ones; the method was immunoSEQ multiplex PCR. The top ten clones hold roughly 4.3% of a sample with over 400,000 clones, around 90% of them seen once. A remark on this clone: What it binds is unknown.

Whole-study results and caveats: Analyses of TCR breadth and depth may have underestimated total T cell responses. Post-vaccination breadth of spike-specific CD8+ and CD4+ T cell responses was reportedly substantial.

Treatment here: some 20 received Ad26.COV2.S at low or high dose, single or two shots; 5 received placebo; per-sample allocation not given. Repertoires come from day 63 after the first vaccine or placebo injection. This specimen was peripheral blood, taken in a trial of Ad26.COV2.S vaccine versus placebo. The TCR originated in a person between 18 and 65 years old who received the Ad26.COV2.S COVID-19 vaccine or a placebo.

The CDR3 coding sequence is TGTGCCAGCAGCCGGAGCGGGAGGGGGGAGACCCAGTACTTC. This gives the protein CASSRSGRGETQYF. The V and J genes are TRBV3-1 (or the pseudogene TRBV3-2) and TRBJ2-5, with TRBD2 matching over 10 bases. The CDR3 is 14 amino acids. The germline CDR1 and CDR2 sequences are LGHDT and YNNKEL (reference sequence). Trimming cost V 4 bases and J 5 bases; bases outside gene matches: 4.